These 29 T cell receptor beta chains were all obtained from the same sample, sequenced in a study of T cell responses to AZD1222 COVID-19 vaccine. Profiled with immunoSEQ multiplex PCR; TCRdb holds only in-frame clones, not every one. The table includes roughly 97,000 clones, 85% to 90% detected once. The material sequenced was peripheral blood, taken on day 0 of AZD1222 vaccination. These receptors were obtained from an adult in good health.

V usage is TRBV5-1 and J usage is TRBJ2-3; no clear D. With 4 bases removed from V and 1 base from J, the gap between germline ends came to 16 bases. The CDR3 totals 16 residues. The germline CDR1 and CDR2 sequences are SGHRS and YFSETQ. The CDR3: CASSEATRWGTDTQYF. In DNA form, the CDR3 reads TGCGCCAGCAGCGAAGCGACGAGATGGGGCACAGATACGCAGTATTTT.

This rearrangement joins TRBV5-1 to TRBJ2-3, with a weak D call TRBD2 (7 bases). Trimming took 3 bases from V and 1 from J, leaving 12 bases between them. Germline V CDR1 and CDR2: SGHRS, YFSETQ. The CDR3 loop spans 15 amino acids. In DNA form, the CDR3 reads TGCGCCAGCAGCTATTCGGGGGGCGGCACAGATACGCAGTATTTT. Translation gives CASSYSGGGTDTQYF.

The chain combines TRBV7-2 with TRBJ2-1, with 8 bases identical to TRBD2. Germline CDR1 reads SGHTA; CDR2 reads FQGNSA. With 5 bases clipped from V and 4 bases from J, the junction kept 7 bases outside the gene matches. The CDR3 has 15 residues. CDR3 residues: CASSKDGGGYNEQFF. The CDR3 coding sequence is TGTGCCAGCAGCAAGGATGGCGGGGGGTACAATGAGCAGTTCTTC.

The chain joins TRBV5-1 to TRBJ1-1; D might be TRBD1 (5 bases). This CDR3 is built from 15 residues. V shed 0 bases and J shed 1 base, with 10 bases lying between them. The germline gives CDR1 SGHRS, CDR2 YFSETQ. In DNA form, the CDR3 reads TGCGCCAGCAGCTTGGGGGACTTATCGAACACTGAAGCTTTCTTT. Its protein is CASSLGDLSNTEAFF.

This clone was seen a few times. This chain connects TRBV7-2 to TRBJ1-5; TRBD1 might be the D (6 bases). This CDR3 is 14 amino acids long. V gave up 6 bases and J gave up 7 bases, with 16 bases separating them. In germline, CDR1 is SGHTA, CDR2 FQGNSA. CDR3 sequence (DNA): TGTGCCAGCAGAAGGGACATCGCAGGGCAGCCCCAGCATTTT. Protein: CASRRDIAGQPQHF. Together with reference TRBV7-2 and TRBJ1-5, the CDR3 gives the full variable domain: GAGVSQSPSNKVTEKGKDVELRCDPISGHTALYWYRQSLGQGLEFLIYFQGNSAPDKSGLPSDRFSAERTGGSVSTLTIQRTQQEDSAVYLCASRRDIAGQPQHFGDGTRLSIL.

The chain couples TRBV3-1 (or the pseudogene TRBV3-2) to TRBJ1-3, with 8 bases matching TRBD1. Trimming took 2 bases from V and 7 from J; bases not matched to a gene: 16. The CDR3 is made up of 18 amino acids. Germline V lookup: CDR1 LGHDT, CDR2 YNNKEL (reference sequence). The CDR3 region is CASSQRFSTGGSGNTIYF. The CDR3 bases are TGTGCCAGCAGCCAAAGATTTTCTACAGGGGGAAGTGGGAACACCATATATTTT.

This chain connects TRBV24-1 to TRBJ1-1, with a possible D match to TRBD1 (6 bases). The germline CDR1 and CDR2 sequences are KGHDR and SFDVKD. V was trimmed by 4 bases and J by 9 bases, leaving 14 bases between them. CDR3 length: 13 amino acids. The chain's CDR3 is CATSDLRGSQAFF. The CDR3 coding sequence is TGTGCCACCAGTGACCTCAGGGGAAGTCAAGCTTTCTTT.

The gene calls are TRBV9 and TRBJ2-7, with D perhaps matching TRBD1 or TRBD2 (5 bases each). Looked up from germline, CDR1 is SGDLS and CDR2 is YYNGEE. Trimming cost V 4 bases and J 2 bases, with 16 bases left between them. The CDR3 runs 15 residues. CDR3 amino acids: CASSQYGQGAYEQYF. DNA for the CDR3: TGTGCCAGCAGCCAGTACGGGCAGGGAGCCTACGAGCAGTACTTC.

The V and J genes are TRBV4-1 and TRBJ1-1, with 7 bases fitting TRBD1. Trimming removed 0 bases from V and 0 bases from J; junction bases left unmatched: 7. Per germline, CDR1 MGHRA and CDR2 YSYEKL. This CDR3 comprises 17 residues. In DNA form, the CDR3 reads TGCGCCAGCAGCCAAGATGGGGACAGAATTATGAACACTGAAGCTTTCTTT. Translation: CASSQDGDRIMNTEAFF.

Note on this clone: Other DNA sequences in this specimen translate into the identical CDR3. J is TRBJ1-2 and V is TRBV19, with 7 bases that match TRBD1. V lost 6 bases to trimming and J lost 8 bases; unmatched junction nucleotides: 12. The CDR3 covers 14 residues. Germline V CDR1 and CDR2: LNHDA, SQIVND (reference sequence). This CDR3 is CASSRQGNSGGYTF. The CDR3 bases are TGTGCCAGTAGCCGACAGGGAAACTCGGGAGGCTACACCTTC. Together with reference TRBV19 and TRBJ1-2, the CDR3 gives the full variable domain: DGGITQSPKYLFRKEGQNVTLSCEQNLNHDAMYWYRQDPGQGLRLIYYSQIVNDFQKGDIAEGYSVSREKKESFPLTVTSAQKNPTAFYLCASSRQGNSGGYTFGSGTRLTVV.

V is TRBV24-1 and J is TRBJ2-3, with a weak D call TRBD2 (6 bases). Germline V gives CDR1 KGHDR, CDR2 SFDVKD. Trimming left V 7 bases short and J 0 bases short, with 7 bases between. There are 13 residues in the CDR3. CDR3 region: CATSGTSTDTQYF. Written as DNA, the CDR3 is TGTGCCACCAGCGGGACTAGCACAGATACGCAGTATTTT.

The CDR3 bases are TGTGCCAGCAGCGTAGCTCCCCTTAGCACAGATACGCAGTATTTT. It is translated as CASSVAPLSTDTQYF. The rearrangement joins TRBV9 to TRBJ2-3; D gene uncertain. With 0 bases removed from V and 0 bases from J, the gap between germline ends came to 8 bases. Looked up from germline, CDR1 is SGDLS and CDR2 is YYNGEE. The CDR3 spans 15 residues.

This chain connects TRBV30 to TRBJ1-1; D uncertain. The germline gives CDR1 GTSNPN, CDR2 SVGIG (reference sequence). Trimming took off 1 base at V and 0 bases at J, with 12 bases between the two ends. The CDR3 totals 15 residues. In DNA, the CDR3 is TGTGCCTGGAGTGACGTAGGGAGAGTGAACACTGAAGCTTTCTTT. Translation: CAWSDVGRVNTEAFF.

The chain recombines TRBV11-1 with TRBJ2-5; D not resolved. V dropped 1 base and J dropped 2 bases, with 8 bases sitting between them. CDR3 length equals 14 residues. CDR1 is SGHAT, CDR2 FQDESV, per germline (reference sequence). CDR3 region: CASSLGGPQETQYF. CDR3 bases: TGTGCCAGCAGCTTAGGAGGACCTCAAGAGACCCAGTACTTC.

The chain uses TRBV16 and TRBJ1-1, with no clear D. This CDR3 region has 13 residues. V lost 0 bases and J lost 1, with 3 bases in between. In germline, CDR1 is KGHSY, CDR2 FQNENV. CDR3 region: CASSQSPNTEAFF. The CDR3 DNA is TGTGCCAGCAGCCAATCCCCGAACACTGAAGCTTTCTTT.

This clone was detected only a few times. The chain joins TRBV18 to TRBJ2-7; D remains ambiguous. This CDR3 region has 11 residues. Germline values: CDR1 KGHSH, CDR2 LQKENI. Trimming shortened V by 6 bases and J by 0 bases, and 3 bases separated the two germline ends. The CDR3 coding sequence is TGTGCCAGCTCGATCTCCTACGAGCAGTACTTC. Translating gives CASSISYEQYF.

Here the CDR3 reads CASSGTGNEKLFF. The CDR3 DNA reads TGTGCCAGCAGCGGGACAGGGAATGAAAAACTGTTTTTT. J is TRBJ1-4 and V is TRBV9, with 8 bases that match TRBD1. Germline V gene lookup returns CDR1 SGDLS and CDR2 YYNGEE. Trimming at V came to 3 bases and at J to 5 bases, leaving 0 bases not matched to a gene. There are 13 residues in the CDR3. Full variable domain (rest looked up from reference TRBV9 and TRBJ1-4): DSGVTQTPKHLITATGQRVTLRCSPRSGDLSVYWYQQSLDQGLQFLIQYYNGEERAKGNILERFSAQQFPDLHSELNLSSLELGDSALYFCASSGTGNEKLFFGSGTQLSVL.

V and J are TRBV5-1 and TRBJ1-1, with 9 bases aligning to TRBD1. This CDR3 has 14 amino acids. The germline CDR1 and CDR2 sequences are SGHRS and YFSETQ. V dropped 4 bases and J dropped 11; count of bases not matched to a gene: 12. The CDR3 is CASSQVTGGASAFF. CDR3 DNA sequence: TGCGCCAGCAGCCAAGTCACAGGGGGCGCATCGGCTTTCTTT. Drawing the rest from reference TRBV5-1 and TRBJ1-1, the complete variable domain is KAGVTQTPRYLIKTRGQQVTLSCSPISGHRSVSWYQQTPGQGLQFLFEYFSETQRNKGNFPGRFSGRQFSNSRSEMNVSTLELGDSALYLCASSQVTGGASAFFGQGTRLTVV.

V gene TRBV28 combines with J gene TRBJ1-4, with D perhaps TRBD1 (6 bases). In germline, CDR1 is MDHEN, CDR2 SYDVKM. V was trimmed by 6 bases and J by 3 bases, leaving 26 bases between them. The CDR3 has 19 residues. CDR3: CASRANLGRGATANEKLFF. In DNA form, the CDR3 reads TGTGCCAGCAGAGCAAATCTCGGACGGGGGGCCACTGCTAATGAAAAACTGTTTTTT.

V and J are TRBV28 and TRBJ2-1; possible D gene TRBD2, 6 bases. Per germline, CDR1 MDHEN and CDR2 SYDVKM. The CDR3 has 15 amino acids. V was cut by 4 bases and J by 7 bases, with 17 bases left in between. The CDR3 sequence: CASSSPGSGGNEQFF. In nucleotides, the CDR3 is TGTGCCAGCAGTTCCCCTGGTAGCGGAGGTAATGAGCAGTTCTTC.

This rearrangement joins TRBV28 to TRBJ1-2; TRBD1 aligns across 7 bases. The CDR3 spans 14 residues. The trim removed 4 bases at V and 5 bases at J, leaving 7 bases unmatched. Germline V lookup: CDR1 MDHEN, CDR2 SYDVKM. The CDR3 reads CASSSHQGGYGYTF. The CDR3 coding sequence is TGTGCCAGCAGTTCACACCAGGGGGGGTATGGCTACACCTTC.

The V gene is TRBV4-1, the J gene TRBJ1-2; 7 bases map to TRBD1. Trimming took 2 bases from V and 2 from J; bases not matched to a gene: 5. The CDR3 length is 15 residues. Looked up from germline, CDR1 is MGHRA and CDR2 is YSYEKL. The DNA for the CDR3 is TGCGCCAGCAGCCAAACAACACAGGGGAACTATGGCTACACCTTC. Protein product: CASSQTTQGNYGYTF.

The J gene is TRBJ1-1, the V gene TRBV5-1, with D possibly being TRBD1 (6 bases). The V end was cut by 4 bases, the J end by 10 bases, with 20 bases between. CDR1 and CDR2 (germline): SGHRS, YFSETQ. The length of the CDR3 is 14 residues. The CDR3 DNA follows: TGCGCCAGCAGCACAGGGCCCGCCGAGGTCGTAGCTTTCTTT. As protein: CASSTGPAEVVAFF.

The chain has TRBV19 and TRBJ1-2, with D unclear. Germline CDR1 reads LNHDA; CDR2 reads SQIVND (reference sequence). Trimming took off 6 bases at V and 3 bases at J, with 17 bases between the two ends. The CDR3 loop spans 15 amino acids. The CDR3 region has the DNA TGTGCCAGTAGGCCCGGGCCTCCCAATCACTATGGCTACACCTTC. This translates into CASRPGPPNHYGYTF.

V gene TRBV21-1 combines with J gene TRBJ1-5; TRBD1 reflects the table's D call only, with no check against the DNA. TRBV21-1 is annotated as a pseudogene. This CDR3 region has 16 residues. The CDR3 nucleotides are TGTGCCAGCAGCAAAAAGGACAGGGCGGTTGGTTGGCCCCAGCATTTT. The encoded protein is CASSKKDRAVGWPQHF.

The chain has TRBV6-2 or TRBV6-3 and TRBJ1-2; unclear D gene. There are 13 residues in the CDR3. V dropped 0 bases and J dropped 7 bases, with 9 bases sitting between them. Germline V CDR1 and CDR2: MNHEY, SVGEGT. Here the CDR3 reads CASSYSAGSGYTF. For the CDR3, the DNA is TGTGCCAGCAGTTACTCCGCTGGGAGTGGCTACACCTTC.

The J gene is TRBJ1-5, the V gene TRBV5-1; tentatively, D is TRBD1 (6 bases). CDR3 length: 14 amino acids. Germline V gives CDR1 SGHRS, CDR2 YFSETQ. V gave up 0 bases and J gave up 6 bases, with 10 bases separating them. For the CDR3, the DNA is TGCGCCAGCAGCTTGGATGGGGGCCCTCAGCCCCAGCATTTT. Translation: CASSLDGGPQPQHF.

The chain joins TRBV2 to TRBJ1-5; D is perhaps TRBD1 (5 bases). V lost 4 bases and J 0 bases, leaving 16 bases between the germline ends. Germline CDR1 reads SNHLY; CDR2 reads FYNNEI. The CDR3 consists of 17 residues. CDR3 DNA: TGTGCCAGCAGTGGATTCAGGGCGGGAAATAGCAATCAGCCCCAGCATTTT. Encoded protein: CASSGFRAGNSNQPQHF.

The J gene is TRBJ1-4, the V gene TRBV5-4; TRBD1 might be the D (5 bases). CDR1 and CDR2 from the germline V gene are SGHNT and YYREEE (reference sequence). The CDR3 is 16 residues long. Trimming took off 4 bases at V and 5 bases at J, with 18 bases between the two ends. CDR3 in amino acids: CASSPFTGTHNEKLFF. CDR3 nucleotides: TGTGCCAGCAGCCCTTTCACCGGGACTCACAATGAAAAACTGTTTTTT. Full variable domain (rest looked up from reference TRBV5-4 and TRBJ1-4): ETGVTQSPTHLIKTRGQQVTLRCSSQSGHNTVSWYQQALGQGPQFIFQYYREEENGRGNFPPRFSGLQFPNYSSELNVNALELDDSALYLCASSPFTGTHNEKLFFGSGTQLSVL.